A single sample is the source of the 5 T cell receptor beta chains below, sequenced in a study of shared clonotypes between healthy human individuals. Clones were sequenced by immunoSEQ multiplex PCR, and TCRdb holds only the in-frame ones, with some missing. The table has over a million clones, around 97% seen once; the top ten hold 0.95% to 1.5%. Sequencing used naive CD4+ T cells sorted from blood. Sample subset: CD45RA+ positively selected. These receptors came from a man younger than 40 in good health.

The chain uses TRBV2 and TRBJ1-5; D uncertain. CDR1 is SNHLY and CDR2 is FYNNEI in the germline V gene. V shed 7 bases and J shed 6 bases, with 13 bases lying between them. The CDR3 is made up of 13 amino acids. In DNA, the CDR3 is TGTGCCAGCAAGGCCTCGTTTATTCAGCCCCAGCATTTT. This sequence encodes CASKASFIQPQHF.

The chain couples TRBV18 to TRBJ2-5; tentatively, D is TRBD2 (5 bases). Trimming cost V 6 bases and J 4 bases, with 18 bases left between them. Germline V gene sequence: CDR1 KGHSH, CDR2 LQKENI. CDR3 length: 15 amino acids. The CDR3 DNA reads as TGTGCCAGCTCCCGTCGACAAGGCAGCGGAGAGACCCAGTACTTC. It encodes CASSRRQGSGETQYF.

The chain carries TRBV2 and TRBJ2-7; D gene ambiguous. This CDR3 contains 12 residues. V was pared by 7 bases and J by 6 bases, with 13 bases between. Germline CDR1 and CDR2: SNHLY and FYNNEI. This CDR3 reads CASTSDSGEQYF. In DNA form, the CDR3 reads TGTGCCAGCACCTCTGACTCGGGCGAGCAGTACTTC.

The CDR3 loop reads CASSKGQGGNEQFF. The CDR3 bases are TGTGCCAGCAGCAAGGGACAGGGGGGGAATGAGCAGTTCTTC. The genes are TRBV11-3 and TRBJ2-1; 11 bases map to TRBD1. This CDR3 is 14 amino acids long. From germline, CDR1 is SGHNT and CDR2 YENEEA. V gave up 5 bases and J gave up 7 bases; unmatched junction bases: 4.

The chain carries TRBV7-4 and TRBJ2-5; TRBD2 aligns across 11 bases. The CDR3 runs to 16 residues. The V segment lost 7 bases and the J segment 4 bases; nucleotides outside the gene matches: 11. Per the germline V gene, CDR1 is SGHVT and CDR2 is SQSDAQ. CDR3 DNA sequence: TGTGCCAGCACCGACCCACAGCTAGCGGGAGGAGAGACCCAGTACTTC. It specifies CASTDPQLAGGETQYF.